This T cell receptor (beta chain) came from a study of blood T cell repertoires in COVID-19. Germline V gene data show CDR1 as MNHEY and CDR2 as SMNVEV (reference sequence). With V trimmed by 6 bases and J by 6 bases, 5 bases remained unmatched. This CDR3 is 15 amino acids long. The method was immunoSEQ multiplex PCR; TCRdb's version includes in-frame clones alone and lacks a portion of them. The sample comprises some 400,000 clones, about 89% of which are singletons, and 0.8% to 0.9% rests with the top ten. V and J are TRBV27 and TRBJ1-6, with TRBD1 identical over 10 bases. The TCR was taken from a woman aged 40 to 50 who had been exposed to COVID-19. Sequenced sample: PBMCs or T cells enriched from blood (not recorded which). In DNA, the CDR3 is TGTGCCAGCAGAGGGGACAGGGGTATTAATTCACCCCTCCACTTT. Amino acid sequence: CASRGDRGINSPLHF.